This T cell receptor beta chain was found in a study of T-cell reconstitution after alpha-beta-depleted transplantation in children (dated by TCRdb to the mid-2010s). Looking at the study overall: Using TCR repertoire profiling, the study followed T-cell immune reconstitution in a quantitative way in children after TCRalphabeta/CD19-depleted allogeneic hematopoietic cell transplantation.

This sample's treatment or condition label indicates: allogeneic hematopoietic cell transplantation with graft depleted of TCRalphabeta T cells and CD19 B cells. The children who served as transplant recipients had been given grafts of TCRalphabeta/CD19-depleted allogeneic hematopoietic cells. Many counts were recorded for this clonotype. Its antigen has not been determined. No much larger clone is present one base from it, and per-base qualities are unavailable. Germline trimming: 0 bases from V, 4 bases from J; junction bases outside gene matches: 4. The CDR3 runs 15 residues from the cysteine to the phenylalanine. Kept here is only the CDR3 DNA, which spans 45 bases and is read in frame from base 1. The germline V gene encodes CDR1 SGHKS and CDR2 YYEKEE (reference sequence). The receptor library was made with PCR. Instrument used: Illumina HiSeq 2500. TCR libraries were prepared with molecular barcoding, using unique molecular identifiers to normalize TCRbeta repertoire quantification. The public reads were run again by TCRdb, first through fastp at Q25 and then through MiXCR, and only productive beta chains were kept. Under each unique CDR3 protein, matching rows form one entry showing the most common genes and DNA. The table for this sample lists fewer than 250,000 distinct CDR3 sequences; approximately 17% of them were counted only once. The ten largest make up 43% of the sample.

Beyond this particular receptor, the publication reports: In some patients, the high TCRbeta diversity seen at day 60 was put down to recipient T cells and intrathymic progenitors that had survived conditioning. Hyperexpanded clone frequencies declined over subsequent months; after one year, T-cell counts and TCRbeta diversity were mostly attributed to newly produced T cells. The apparently early alphabetaT-cell count recovery about two months after transplant was reportedly dependent on only several hundred rapidly expanded clones derived from non-depleted graft cells.

This clonotype was sampled from a male patient aged 2-15 years who had a stem cell transplant for acute lymphoblastic leukemia, so the T cells may come from the graft donor. The sequencing here drew on PBMCs, mostly from graft donor cells, taken 360 days after TCRalphabeta/CD19-depleted stem cell transplant. The chain employs TRBV5-5 and TRBJ2-5, with 9 bases in between that match TRBD1. The CDR3 has the sequence CASSLVGQGRETQYF. The bases are TGTGCCAGCAGCTTGGTGGGACAGGGACGAGAGACCCAGTACTTC.